Only a few counts were recorded for the clone carrying this T cell receptor (beta chain). The CDR3 spans 14 residues. Trimming removed 3 bases at V and 5 bases at J, with 13 bases between. Per the germline V gene, CDR1 is KGHSH and CDR2 is LQKENI. Generated by immunoSEQ multiplex PCR, the TCRdb table keeps only in-frame clones and is missing some. This sample carries 25,000 to 30,000 clones, 65% to 90% of them seen once, and the ten largest clones take 6.5% to 7%. The sample comes from a study of control samples from healthy donors and cancer patients. J is TRBJ1-1 and V is TRBV18; TRBD1 might be the D (5 bases). The TCR comes from a woman aged 55-69 years with head and neck cancer. The sequenced sample was PBMCs. The CDR3 is CASSPRAGRTEAFF. CDR3 DNA sequence: TGTGCCAGCTCACCTAGGGCAGGGCGGACTGAAGCTTTCTTT.